This T cell receptor beta chain is drawn from a study of CD4 and CD8 cells across lung adenocarcinoma regions. Donors had localized lung adenocarcinoma, a non-small cell lung cancer. TCRdb independently ran MiXCR on the PCR reads; one entry per CDR3 protein. The profile shows over 15,000 distinct CDR3 sequences, roughly half of them singletons. Trimming left V 0 bases short and J 3 bases short, with 15 bases between. Germline V lookup: CDR1 MGHRA, CDR2 YSYEKL. The CDR3 is made up of 17 amino acids. In its sample, this clonotype was seen a few times. The sample taken for sequencing was CD8+ T cells from the center of a lung tumor. The V and J genes are TRBV4-1 and TRBJ1-5; tentative D call: TRBD1 (6 bases). This TCR was recovered from a female donor with lung adenocarcinoma. The CD4 and CD8 labels of this study may be unreliable. The CDR3 reads CASSQDGQGPPNQPQHF. The CDR3 region has the DNA TGCGCCAGCAGCCAAGACGGGCAGGGGCCCCCCAATCAGCCCCAGCATTTT.